The present TCR beta chain was sequenced within a study of cytomegalovirus exposure and HLA in healthy donors. General study findings and limits: TRBV6-2, TRBV6-3 and other indistinguishable V segments were excluded.

The germline gives CDR1 SGHDN, CDR2 FVKESK. The length of the CDR3 is 15 residues. V lost 2 bases and J lost 3, with 14 bases in between. Notes on this clone: Its antigen remains unknown.

Vbeta (60) and Jbeta (13) primers were used in the PCR. TCRdb's table, derived via immunoSEQ multiplex PCR, lists solely in-frame clones and lacks some. The table includes about 170,000 clones, around 82% detected once. This TCR was recovered from a male donor in good health and CMV-seronegative. Source material: PBMCs. J is TRBJ2-7 and V is TRBV14; maybe TRBD1 (6 bases). CDR3 DNA: TGTGCCAGCAGCCAATCTTGGGACACACTCTACGAGCAGTACTTC. Residues: CASSQSWDTLYEQYF.